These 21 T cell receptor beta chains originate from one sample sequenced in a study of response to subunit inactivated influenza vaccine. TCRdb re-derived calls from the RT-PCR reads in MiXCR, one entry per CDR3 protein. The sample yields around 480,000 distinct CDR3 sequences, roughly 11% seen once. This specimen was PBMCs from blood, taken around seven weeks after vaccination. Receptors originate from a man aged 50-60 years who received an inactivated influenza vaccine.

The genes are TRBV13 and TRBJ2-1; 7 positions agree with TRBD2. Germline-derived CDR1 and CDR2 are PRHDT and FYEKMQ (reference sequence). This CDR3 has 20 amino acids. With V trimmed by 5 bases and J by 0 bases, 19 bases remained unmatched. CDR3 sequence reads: CASSPGSLGTTRSSYNEQFF. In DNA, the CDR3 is TGTGCCAGCAGCCCCGGTAGCCTAGGGACTACCCGTAGCTCCTACAATGAGCAGTTCTTC.

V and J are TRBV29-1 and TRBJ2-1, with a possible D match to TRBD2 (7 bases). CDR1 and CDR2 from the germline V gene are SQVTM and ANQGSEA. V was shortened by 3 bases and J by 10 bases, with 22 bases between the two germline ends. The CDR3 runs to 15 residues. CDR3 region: CSVDRGRGPRREQFF. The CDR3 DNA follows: TGCAGCGTTGACCGCGGGCGGGGGCCCAGAAGGGAGCAGTTCTTC.

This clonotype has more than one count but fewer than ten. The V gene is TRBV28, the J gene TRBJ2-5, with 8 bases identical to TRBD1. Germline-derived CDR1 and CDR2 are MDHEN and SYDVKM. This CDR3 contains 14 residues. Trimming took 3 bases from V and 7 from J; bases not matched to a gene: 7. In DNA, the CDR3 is TGTGCCAGCAGTTTTGCAGGGGGCGTTGGGACCCAGTACTTC. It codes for CASSFAGGVGTQYF.

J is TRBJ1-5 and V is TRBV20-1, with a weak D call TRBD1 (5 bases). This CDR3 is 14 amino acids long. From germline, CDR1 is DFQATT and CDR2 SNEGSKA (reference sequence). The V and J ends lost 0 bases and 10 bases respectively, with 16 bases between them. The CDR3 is CSARDQSGAGPQHF. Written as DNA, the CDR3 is TGCAGTGCTAGAGATCAGTCTGGGGCTGGTCCCCAGCATTTT.

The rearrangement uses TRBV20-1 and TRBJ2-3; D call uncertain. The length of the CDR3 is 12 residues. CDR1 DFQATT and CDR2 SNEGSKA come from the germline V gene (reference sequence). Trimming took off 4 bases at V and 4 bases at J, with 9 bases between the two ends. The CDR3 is CSAMLVSDTQYF. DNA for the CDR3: TGCAGTGCTATGCTGGTTTCAGATACGCAGTATTTT.

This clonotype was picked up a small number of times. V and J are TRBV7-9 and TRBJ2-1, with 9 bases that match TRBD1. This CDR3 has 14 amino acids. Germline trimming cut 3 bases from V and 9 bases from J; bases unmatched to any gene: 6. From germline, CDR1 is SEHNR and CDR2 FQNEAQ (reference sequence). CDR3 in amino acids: CASSFAQGAVEQFF. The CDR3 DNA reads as TGTGCCAGCAGCTTCGCACAGGGGGCAGTTGAGCAGTTCTTC.

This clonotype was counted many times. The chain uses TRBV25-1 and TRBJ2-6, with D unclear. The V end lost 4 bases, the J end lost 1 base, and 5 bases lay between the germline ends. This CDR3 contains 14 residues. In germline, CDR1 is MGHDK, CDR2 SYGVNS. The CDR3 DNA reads TGTGCCAGCAGTGGTGGTTCTGGGGCCAACGTCCTGACTTTC. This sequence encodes CASSGGSGANVLTF.

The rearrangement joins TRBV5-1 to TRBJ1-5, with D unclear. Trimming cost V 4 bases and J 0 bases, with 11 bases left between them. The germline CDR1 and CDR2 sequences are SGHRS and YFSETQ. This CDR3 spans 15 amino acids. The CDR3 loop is CASSESGISNQPQHF. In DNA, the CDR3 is TGCGCCAGCAGCGAAAGCGGGATTAGCAATCAGCCCCAGCATTTT.

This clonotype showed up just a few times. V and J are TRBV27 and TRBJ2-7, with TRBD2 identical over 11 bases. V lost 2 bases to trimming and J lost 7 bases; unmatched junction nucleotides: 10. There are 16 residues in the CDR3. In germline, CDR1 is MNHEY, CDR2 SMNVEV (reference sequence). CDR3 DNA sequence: TGTGCCAGCAGTTTACTTAGCGGGAGGGCCTTGGGGGAGCAGTACTTC. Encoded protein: CASSLLSGRALGEQYF.

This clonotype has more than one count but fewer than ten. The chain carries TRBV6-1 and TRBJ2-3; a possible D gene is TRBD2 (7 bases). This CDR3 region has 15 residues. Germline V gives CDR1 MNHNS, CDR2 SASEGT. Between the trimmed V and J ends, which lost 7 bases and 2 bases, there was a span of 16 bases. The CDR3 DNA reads TGTGCCAGCATCACAAGGGGGGGGCTCACAGATACGCAGTATTTT. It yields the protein CASITRGGLTDTQYF.

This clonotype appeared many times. CDR3: CRVASGETPDTQYF. DNA for the CDR3: TGCAGGGTCGCTAGCGGGGAAACCCCGGATACGCAGTATTTT. The rearrangement joins TRBV20-1 to TRBJ2-3; 9 bases align to TRBD2. CDR1 is DFQATT, CDR2 SNEGSKA, per germline (reference sequence). The CDR3 sequence is 14 residues long.

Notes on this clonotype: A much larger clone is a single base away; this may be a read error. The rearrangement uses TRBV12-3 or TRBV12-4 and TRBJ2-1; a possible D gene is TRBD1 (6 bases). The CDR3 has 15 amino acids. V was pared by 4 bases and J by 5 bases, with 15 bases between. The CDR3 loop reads CASSSGVNGNNEQFF. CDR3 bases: TGTGCCAGCAGTTCAGGGGTGAACGGGAACAATGAGCAGTTCTTC.

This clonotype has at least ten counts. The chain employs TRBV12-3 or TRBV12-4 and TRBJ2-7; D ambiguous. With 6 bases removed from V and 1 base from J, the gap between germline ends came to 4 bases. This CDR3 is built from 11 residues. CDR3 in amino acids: CASRASYEQYF. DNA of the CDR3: TGTGCCAGCAGAGCTTCCTACGAGCAGTACTTC.

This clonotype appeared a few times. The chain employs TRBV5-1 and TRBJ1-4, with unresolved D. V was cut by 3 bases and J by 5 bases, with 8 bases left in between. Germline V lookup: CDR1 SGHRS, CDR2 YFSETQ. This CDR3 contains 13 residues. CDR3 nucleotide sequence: TGCGCCAGCAGCTCGGACCCCAATGAAAAACTGTTTTTT. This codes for CASSSDPNEKLFF.

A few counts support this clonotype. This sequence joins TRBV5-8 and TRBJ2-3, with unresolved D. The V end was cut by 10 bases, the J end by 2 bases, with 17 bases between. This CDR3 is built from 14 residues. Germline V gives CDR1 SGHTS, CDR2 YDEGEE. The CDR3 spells CAQAGRRYTDTQYF. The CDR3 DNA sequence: TGTGCCCAAGCCGGTAGAAGATACACAGATACGCAGTATTTT.

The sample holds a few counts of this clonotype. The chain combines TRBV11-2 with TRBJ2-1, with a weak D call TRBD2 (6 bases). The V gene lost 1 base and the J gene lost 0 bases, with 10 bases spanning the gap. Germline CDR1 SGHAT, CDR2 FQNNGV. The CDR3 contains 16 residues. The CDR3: CASSLVVGLSYNEQFF. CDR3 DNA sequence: TGTGCCAGCAGCTTAGTGGTGGGACTCTCCTACAATGAGCAGTTCTTC.

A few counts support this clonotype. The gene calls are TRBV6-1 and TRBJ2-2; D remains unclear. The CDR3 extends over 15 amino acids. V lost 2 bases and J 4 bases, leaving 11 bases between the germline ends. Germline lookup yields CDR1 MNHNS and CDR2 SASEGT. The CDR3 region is CASSEFAAVTGELFF. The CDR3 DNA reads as TGTGCCAGCAGTGAATTTGCGGCGGTCACCGGGGAGCTGTTTTTT.

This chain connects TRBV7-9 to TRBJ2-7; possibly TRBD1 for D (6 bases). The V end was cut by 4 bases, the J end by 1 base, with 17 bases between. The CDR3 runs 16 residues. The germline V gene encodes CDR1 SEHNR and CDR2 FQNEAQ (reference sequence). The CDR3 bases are TGTGCCAGCAGCTCCATGTACACAAGGGGGTCCTACGAGCAGTACTTC. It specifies CASSSMYTRGSYEQYF.

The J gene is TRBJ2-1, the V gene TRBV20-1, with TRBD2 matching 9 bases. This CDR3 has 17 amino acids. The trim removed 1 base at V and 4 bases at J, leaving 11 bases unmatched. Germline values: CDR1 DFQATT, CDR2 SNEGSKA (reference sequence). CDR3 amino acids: CSARAYLAGPGYNEQFF. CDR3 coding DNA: TGCAGTGCTAGAGCATATCTAGCGGGACCCGGGTACAATGAGCAGTTCTTC.

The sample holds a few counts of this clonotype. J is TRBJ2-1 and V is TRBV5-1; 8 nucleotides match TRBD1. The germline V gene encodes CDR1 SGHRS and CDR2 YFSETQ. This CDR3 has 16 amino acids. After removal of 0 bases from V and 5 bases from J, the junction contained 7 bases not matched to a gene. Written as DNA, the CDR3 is TGCGCCAGCAGCTTGGGACAGGGGACGAATCACAATGAGCAGTTCTTC. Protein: CASSLGQGTNHNEQFF.

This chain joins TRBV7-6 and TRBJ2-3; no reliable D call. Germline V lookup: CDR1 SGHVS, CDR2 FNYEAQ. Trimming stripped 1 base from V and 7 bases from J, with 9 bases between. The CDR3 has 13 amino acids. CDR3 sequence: CASSLGNLNTQYF. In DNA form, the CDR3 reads TGTGCCAGCAGCTTAGGGAACCTAAATACGCAGTATTTT.